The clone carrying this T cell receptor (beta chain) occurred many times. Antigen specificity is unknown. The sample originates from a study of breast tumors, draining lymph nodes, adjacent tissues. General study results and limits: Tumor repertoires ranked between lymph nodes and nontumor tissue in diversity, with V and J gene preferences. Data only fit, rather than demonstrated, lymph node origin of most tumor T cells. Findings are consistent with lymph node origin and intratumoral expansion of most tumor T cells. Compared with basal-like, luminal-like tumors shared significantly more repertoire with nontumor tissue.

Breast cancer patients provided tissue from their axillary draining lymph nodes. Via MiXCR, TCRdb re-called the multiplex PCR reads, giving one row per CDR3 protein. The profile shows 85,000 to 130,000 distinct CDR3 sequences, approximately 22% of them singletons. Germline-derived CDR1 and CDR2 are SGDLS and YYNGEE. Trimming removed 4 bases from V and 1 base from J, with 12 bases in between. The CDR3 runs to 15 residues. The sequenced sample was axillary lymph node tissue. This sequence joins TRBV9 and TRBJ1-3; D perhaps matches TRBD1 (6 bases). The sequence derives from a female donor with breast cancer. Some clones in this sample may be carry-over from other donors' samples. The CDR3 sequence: CASSKRTESGNTIYF. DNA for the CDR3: TGTGCCAGCAGCAAACGGACAGAGTCTGGAAACACCATATATTTT.